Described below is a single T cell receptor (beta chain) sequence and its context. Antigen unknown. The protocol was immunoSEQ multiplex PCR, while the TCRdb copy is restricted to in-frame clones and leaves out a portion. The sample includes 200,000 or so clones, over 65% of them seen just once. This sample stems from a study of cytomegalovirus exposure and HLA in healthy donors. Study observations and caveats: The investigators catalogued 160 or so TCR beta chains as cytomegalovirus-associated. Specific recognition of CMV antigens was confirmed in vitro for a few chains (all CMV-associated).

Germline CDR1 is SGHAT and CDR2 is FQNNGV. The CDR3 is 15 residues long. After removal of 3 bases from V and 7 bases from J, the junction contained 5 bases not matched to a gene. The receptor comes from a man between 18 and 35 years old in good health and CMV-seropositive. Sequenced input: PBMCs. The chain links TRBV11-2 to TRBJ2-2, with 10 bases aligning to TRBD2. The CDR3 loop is CASSFSGRKSGELFF. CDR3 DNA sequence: TGTGCCAGCAGCTTTAGCGGGAGGAAGAGCGGGGAGCTGTTTTTT.